This TCR beta chain was identified in a study of shared clonotypes between healthy human individuals. This clone came up once. Its antigen is still unknown. CDR1 is WNHNN, CDR2 SYGVQD, per germline (reference sequence). The CDR3 totals 14 residues. V was clipped by 4 bases and J by 4 bases, with 14 bases between them. CD45RO-negative, CCR7-selected cells formed the naive CD8 fraction, which excluded terminally differentiated effector memory CD45RA+ cells. Study-level points and caveats: Naive subsets generally had larger estimated richness than memory subsets. A handful of donors shared approximately 5% of their naive CD4 clonotypes.

Sequencing was performed with immunoSEQ multiplex PCR; in TCRdb, only in-frame clones are kept and a portion is missing. The sample has fewer than 1 million clones; about 96% are singletons. The receptor comes from a man aged 30-40 years in good health. The V call is TRBV10-1, the J call TRBJ2-7; D unclear. The sample consisted of naive CD8+ T cells sorted from blood. CDR3 sequence reads: CASSVGGFVYEQYF. The CDR3 coding sequence is TGCGCCAGCAGTGTCGGCGGTTTCGTTTACGAGCAGTACTTC.